Reported below is one TCR beta chain. Its antigen is undetermined. The data were obtained in a study of beta chain features in type 1 diabetes. General study points: There was a moderate but significant shortening of TCRB CDR3s in all four CD4+ subsets of Type 1 diabetes patients.

Isolated RNA was reverse transcribed in full, so expressed TCRB transcripts were sequenced. The assay was immunoSEQ multiplex PCR, and TCRdb's table has in-frame clones only and misses some. The sample shows about 340,000 clones, 6.5% to 10% of them seen only once. Unmatched junction bases numbered 2, after V lost 4 bases and J lost 2 bases. The germline V gene has CDR1 SGHAT and CDR2 FQNNGV. The CDR3 is 14 amino acids. Averaging around 110 mL, one heparinised blood draw came from each individual donor. The sequence came from a woman younger than 30 in good health. The source material was central memory CD4+ T cells from blood. The V call is TRBV11-2, the J call TRBJ2-1, with 7 nucleotides matching TRBD2. The CDR3 loop is CASSSGTTYNEQFF. The CDR3 DNA is TGTGCCAGCAGCTCTGGGACTACCTACAATGAGCAGTTCTTC. The full variable domain, rest sourced from reference TRBV11-2 and TRBJ2-1, is EAGVAQSPRYKIIEKRQSVAFWCNPISGHATLYWYQQILGQGPKLLIQFQNNGVVDDSQLPKDRFSAERLKGVDSTLKIQPAKLEDSAVYLCASSSGTTYNEQFFGPGTRLTVL.